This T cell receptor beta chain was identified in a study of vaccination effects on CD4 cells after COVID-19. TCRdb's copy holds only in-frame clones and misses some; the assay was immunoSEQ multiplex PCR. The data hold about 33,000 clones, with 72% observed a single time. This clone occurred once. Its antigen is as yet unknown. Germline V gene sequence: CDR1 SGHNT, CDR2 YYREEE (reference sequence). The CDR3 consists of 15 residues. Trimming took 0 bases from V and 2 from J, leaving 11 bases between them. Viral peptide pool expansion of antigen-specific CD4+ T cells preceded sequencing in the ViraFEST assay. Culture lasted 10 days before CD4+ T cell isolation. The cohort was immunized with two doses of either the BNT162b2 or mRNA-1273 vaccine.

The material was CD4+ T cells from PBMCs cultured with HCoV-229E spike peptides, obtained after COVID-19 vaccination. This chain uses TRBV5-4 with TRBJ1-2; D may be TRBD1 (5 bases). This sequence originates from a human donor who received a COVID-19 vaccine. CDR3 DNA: TGTGCCAGCAGCTTGGCCATGGGGGAGAACTATGGCTACACCTTC. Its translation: CASSLAMGENYGYTF.